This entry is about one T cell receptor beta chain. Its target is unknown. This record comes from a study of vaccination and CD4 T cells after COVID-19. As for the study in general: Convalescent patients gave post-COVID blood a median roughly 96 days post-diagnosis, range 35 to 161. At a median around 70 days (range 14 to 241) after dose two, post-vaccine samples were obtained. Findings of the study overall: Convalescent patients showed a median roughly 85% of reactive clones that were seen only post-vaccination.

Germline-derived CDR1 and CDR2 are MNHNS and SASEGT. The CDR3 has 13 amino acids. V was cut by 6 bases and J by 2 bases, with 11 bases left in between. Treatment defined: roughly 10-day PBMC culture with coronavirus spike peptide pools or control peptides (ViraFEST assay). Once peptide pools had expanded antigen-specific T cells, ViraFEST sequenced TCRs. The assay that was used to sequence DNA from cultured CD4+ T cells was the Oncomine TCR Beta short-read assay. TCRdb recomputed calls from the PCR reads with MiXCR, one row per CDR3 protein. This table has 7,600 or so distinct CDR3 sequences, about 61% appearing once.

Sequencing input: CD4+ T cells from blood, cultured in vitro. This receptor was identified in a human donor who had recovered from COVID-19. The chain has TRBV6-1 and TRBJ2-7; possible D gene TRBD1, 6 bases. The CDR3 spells CASSRDKPYEQYF. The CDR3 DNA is TGTGCCAGCAGCCGGGACAAACCCTACGAGCAGTACTTC.